What follows are 4 T cell receptor beta chains derived from one specimen sequenced in a study of blood T cell repertoires in COVID-19. Assay used: immunoSEQ multiplex PCR; TCRdb lists only in-frame clones, some missing. The data contain nearly 90,000 clones, 55% to 75% of them singletons. Material for sequencing was peripheral blood. The source is a woman of 80 years or more with acute or convalescent COVID-19.

This chain connects TRBV24-1 to TRBJ2-3, with a weak D call TRBD1 (6 bases). CDR1 and CDR2 (germline): KGHDR, SFDVKD. This CDR3 has 16 residues. With 3 bases removed from V and 0 bases from J, the gap between germline ends came to 12 bases. This chain's CDR3 is CATSDRDRSSTDTQYF. In nucleotides, the CDR3 is TGTGCCACCAGTGATCGCGACAGGTCTAGCACAGATACGCAGTATTTT.

In this sample, this clone turned up a few times. The V call is TRBV27, the J call TRBJ1-1; D remains unclear. CDR1 and CDR2 (germline): MNHEY, SMNVEV (reference sequence). CDR3 length equals 14 residues. The ends were cut back, 3 bases at V and 5 bases at J, with 13 bases in the middle. CDR3 loop: CASSLGGMGTEAFF. CDR3 DNA sequence: TGTGCCAGCAGTTTGGGAGGGATGGGAACTGAAGCTTTCTTT.

With respect to this clone: One junction end disagrees with the germline gene, perhaps due to a read error. CDR3 bases: TGTGCCACCAGTGGGGACAGGGGGCATGGCTACACCTTC. The encoded protein is CATSGDRGHGYTF. J is TRBJ1-2 and V is TRBV2, with 12 bases fitting TRBD1. CDR1 and CDR2 (germline): SNHLY, FYNNEI. The CDR3 runs 13 residues.

The rearrangement links TRBV11-2 to TRBJ2-1; D is possibly TRBD2 (6 bases). Germline-derived CDR1 and CDR2 are SGHAT and FQNNGV. The CDR3 is 14 amino acids. Trimming took 4 bases from V and 9 from J, leaving 16 bases between them. CDR3 loop: CASSSGTFEGEQFF. The CDR3 DNA reads TGTGCCAGCAGCTCCGGGACTTTCGAAGGTGAGCAGTTCTTC.